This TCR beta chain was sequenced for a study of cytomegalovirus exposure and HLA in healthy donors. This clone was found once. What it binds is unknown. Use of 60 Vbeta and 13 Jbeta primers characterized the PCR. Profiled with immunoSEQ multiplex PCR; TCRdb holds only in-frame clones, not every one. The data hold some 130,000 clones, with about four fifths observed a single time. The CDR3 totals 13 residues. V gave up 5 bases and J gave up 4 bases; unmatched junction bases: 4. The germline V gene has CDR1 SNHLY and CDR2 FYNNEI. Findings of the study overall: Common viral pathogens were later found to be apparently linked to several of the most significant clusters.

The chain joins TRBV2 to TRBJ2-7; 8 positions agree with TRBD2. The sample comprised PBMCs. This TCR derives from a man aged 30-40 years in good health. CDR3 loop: CASSTGLGYEQYF. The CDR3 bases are TGTGCCAGCAGTACGGGACTAGGGTACGAGCAGTACTTC.